This TCR beta chain was obtained from a study of CD4 T cells in relation to SARS-CoV-2 and coronaviruses. The overall study: TCR beta CDR3s were sequenced after approximately nine-day antigen culture of PBMCs. Shared crossreactive spike epitopes were mapped to their HLA restriction. Whole-study results and caveats: Compared with monoreactive clones, crossreactive clones showed significantly weaker SARS-CoV-2 expansion.

The junction had 0 bases not matched to a gene; V was cut back by 0 bases and J by 2 bases. The CDR3 is made up of 15 amino acids. CDR1 and CDR2 from the germline V gene are SGHTA and FQGTGA. CD4+ T cells from unexposed donors were obtained before the COVID-19 pandemic (2011-2018). CD4+ T cells were isolated from the cells after 10 days of culture. Of note for this clone: Antigen: not known.

The repertoire was sequenced with immunoSEQ multiplex PCR; TCRdb's copy has only in-frame clones and lacks some. The sample has around 20,000 clones; about 70% are singletons. V gene TRBV7-3 combines with J gene TRBJ2-1; TRBD2 agrees at 8 bases. Specimen: CD4+ T cells from PBMCs, cultured in vitro. This TCR derives from a human donor in good health. The CDR3 loop is CASSLTSGAYNEQFF. As DNA, the CDR3 is TGTGCCAGCAGCTTAACTAGCGGGGCCTACAATGAGCAGTTCTTC. Combining the CDR3 with reference TRBV7-3 and TRBJ2-1 gives the whole variable domain GAGVSQTPSNKVTEKGKYVELRCDPISGHTALYWYRQSLGQGPEFLIYFQGTGAADDSGLPNDRFFAVRPEGSVSTLKIQRTERGDSAVYLCASSLTSGAYNEQFFGPGTRLTVL.